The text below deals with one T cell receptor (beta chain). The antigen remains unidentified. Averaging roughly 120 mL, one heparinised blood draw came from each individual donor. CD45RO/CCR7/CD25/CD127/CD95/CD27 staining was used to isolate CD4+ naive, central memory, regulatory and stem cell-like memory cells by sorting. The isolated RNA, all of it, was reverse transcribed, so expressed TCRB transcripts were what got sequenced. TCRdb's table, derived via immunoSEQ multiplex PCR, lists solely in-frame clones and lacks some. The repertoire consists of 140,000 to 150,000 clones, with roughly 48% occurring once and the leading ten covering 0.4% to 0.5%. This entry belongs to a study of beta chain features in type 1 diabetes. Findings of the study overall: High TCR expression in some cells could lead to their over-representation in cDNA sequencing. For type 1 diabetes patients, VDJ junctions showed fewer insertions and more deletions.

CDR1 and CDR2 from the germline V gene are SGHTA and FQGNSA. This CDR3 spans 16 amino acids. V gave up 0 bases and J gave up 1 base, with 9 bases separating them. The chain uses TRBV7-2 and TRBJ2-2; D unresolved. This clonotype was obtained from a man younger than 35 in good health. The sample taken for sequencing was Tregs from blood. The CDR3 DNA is TGTGCCAGCAGCTTAGCGCGCGCGGTGAACACCGGGGAGCTGTTTTTT. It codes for CASSLARAVNTGELFF.